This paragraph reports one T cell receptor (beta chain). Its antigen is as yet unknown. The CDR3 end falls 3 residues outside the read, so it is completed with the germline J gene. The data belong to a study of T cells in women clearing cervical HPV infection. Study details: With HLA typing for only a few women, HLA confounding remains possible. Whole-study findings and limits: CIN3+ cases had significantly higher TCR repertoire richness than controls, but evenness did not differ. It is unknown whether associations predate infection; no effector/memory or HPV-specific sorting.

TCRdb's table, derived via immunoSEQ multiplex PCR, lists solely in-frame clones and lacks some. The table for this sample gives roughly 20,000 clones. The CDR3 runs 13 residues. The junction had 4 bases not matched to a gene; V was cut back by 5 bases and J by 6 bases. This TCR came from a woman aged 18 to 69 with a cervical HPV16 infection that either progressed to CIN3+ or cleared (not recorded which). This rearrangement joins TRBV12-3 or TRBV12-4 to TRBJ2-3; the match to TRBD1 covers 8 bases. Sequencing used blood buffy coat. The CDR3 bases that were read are TGTGCCAGCAGTCTCTACAGGGGGGATACG. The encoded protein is CASSLYRGDT. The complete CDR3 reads CASSLYRGDTQYF.